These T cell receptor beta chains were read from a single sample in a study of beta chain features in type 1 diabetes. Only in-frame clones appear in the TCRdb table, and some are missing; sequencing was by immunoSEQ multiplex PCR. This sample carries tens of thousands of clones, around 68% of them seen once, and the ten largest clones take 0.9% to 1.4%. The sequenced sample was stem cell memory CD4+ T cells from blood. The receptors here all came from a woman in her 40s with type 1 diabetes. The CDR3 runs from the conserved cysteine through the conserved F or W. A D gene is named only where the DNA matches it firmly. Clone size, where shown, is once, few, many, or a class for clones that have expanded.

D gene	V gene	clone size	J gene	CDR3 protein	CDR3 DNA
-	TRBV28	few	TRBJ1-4	CASSPDPKGEKLFF	TGTGCCAGCAGTCCGGACCCCAAGGGGGAAAAACTGTTTTTT
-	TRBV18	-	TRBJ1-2	CASSPWQGRGANYGYTF	TGTGCCAGCTCACCTTGGCAGGGGAGGGGAGCTAACTATGGCTACACCTTC
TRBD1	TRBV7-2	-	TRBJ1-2	CASSLSTGGDGYTF	TGTGCCAGCAGCTTATCGACAGGGGGCGATGGCTACACCTTC
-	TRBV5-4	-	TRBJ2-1	CASSSGDLRDNEQFF	TGTGCCAGCAGCTCCGGGGACTTGCGGGACAATGAGCAGTTCTTC
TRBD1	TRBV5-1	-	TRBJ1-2	CASSLGPAGQGDGYTF	TGCGCCAGCAGCTTGGGTCCTGCGGGACAGGGTGATGGCTACACCTTC
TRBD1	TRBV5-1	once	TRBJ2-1	CASSLAGQGDGYNEQFF	TGCGCCAGCAGCTTGGCTGGGCAGGGGGACGGGTACAATGAGCAGTTCTTC
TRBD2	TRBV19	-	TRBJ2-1	CASRASGGNEQFF	TGTGCCAGTAGGGCTAGCGGGGGGAATGAGCAGTTCTTC
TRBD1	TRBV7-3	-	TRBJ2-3	CASSTNRGSLTDTQYF	TGTGCCAGCAGCACAAACAGGGGAAGCCTCACAGATACGCAGTATTTT
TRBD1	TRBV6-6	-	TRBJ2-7	CASSYKQGAIYEQYF	TGTGCCAGCAGTTATAAACAGGGGGCGATCTACGAGCAGTACTTC
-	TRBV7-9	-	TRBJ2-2	CASSFFPRNTGELFF	TGTGCCAGCAGCTTTTTTCCGAGGAACACCGGGGAGCTGTTTTTT
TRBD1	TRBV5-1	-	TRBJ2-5	CASSSGTGNGETQYF	TGCGCCAGCAGCTCCGGGACAGGGAACGGAGAGACCCAGTACTTC
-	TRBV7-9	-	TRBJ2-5	CASSLDRQQETQYF	TGTGCCAGCAGCTTAGATCGCCAGCAAGAGACCCAGTACTTC
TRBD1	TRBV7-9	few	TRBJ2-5	CASSLTGEETQYF	TGTGCCAGCAGCCTGACAGGGGAAGAGACCCAGTACTTC
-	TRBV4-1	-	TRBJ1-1	CASSQVGGNREAFF	TGCGCCAGCAGCCAAGTGGGGGGGAACAGAGAAGCTTTCTTT
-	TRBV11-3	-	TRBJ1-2	CASSLDQGLFYGYTF	TGTGCCAGCAGCTTAGATCAGGGTCTCTTCTATGGCTACACCTTC
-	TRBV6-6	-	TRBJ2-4	CASSYSSSLAKNIQYF	TGTGCCAGCAGTTACTCTTCTTCCCTAGCCAAAAACATTCAGTACTTC
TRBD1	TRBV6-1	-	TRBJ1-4	CASSDPGTGLEKLFF	TGTGCCAGCAGTGACCCCGGGACAGGTCTTGAAAAACTGTTTTTT
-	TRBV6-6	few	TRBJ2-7	CASRTTASYEQYF	TGTGCCAGTCGTACGACAGCCTCCTACGAGCAGTACTTC
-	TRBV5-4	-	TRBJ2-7	CASSFGQNYEQYF	TGTGCCAGCAGCTTCGGACAAAACTACGAGCAGTACTTC
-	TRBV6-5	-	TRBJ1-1	CASSYQGDTEAFF	TGTGCCAGCAGTTACCAAGGGGACACTGAAGCTTTCTTT
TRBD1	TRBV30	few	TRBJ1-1	CAWSVGQGNTEAFF	TGTGCCTGGAGTGTAGGACAGGGGAACACTGAAGCTTTCTTT
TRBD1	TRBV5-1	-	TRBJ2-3	CASSSDRVFDTQYF	TGCGCCAGCAGCTCAGACAGGGTATTTGATACGCAGTATTTT
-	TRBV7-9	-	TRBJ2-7	CASSSDSWTYEQYF	TGTGCCAGCAGCTCGGACAGCTGGACCTACGAGCAGTACTTC
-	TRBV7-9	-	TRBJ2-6	CASSLGAFLSGANVLTF	TGTGCCAGCAGCTTAGGGGCATTCCTTTCTGGGGCCAACGTCCTGACTTTC
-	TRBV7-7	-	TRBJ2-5	CASSLGLSVETQYF	TGTGCTAGCAGCTTAGGACTGTCCGTAGAGACCCAGTACTTC
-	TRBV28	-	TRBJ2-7	CAIMKQSNEQYF	TGTGCCATCATGAAACAGTCTAACGAGCAGTACTTC
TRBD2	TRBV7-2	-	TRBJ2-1	CASSLSLAGVGNEQFF	TGTGCCAGCAGCTTATCACTAGCGGGGGTAGGCAATGAGCAGTTCTTC